A single sample gave rise to the 18 T cell receptor beta chains below, sequenced in a study of regulatory T cells in long-lasting Graves disease. As for time point: newly diagnosed GD, antithyroid drugs for less than 3 months. With RNA extracted from PBMCs as input, the TCR library was made. Construction of the TCR beta libraries employed iRepertoire HTBI primers in conjunction with Arm-PCR of CDR3 regions. TCRdb re-called the multiplex PCR reads through MiXCR, storing one row per CDR3 protein. The table records around 470,000 distinct CDR3 sequences, 12% to 15% of them present only once. These sequences were also reported in another study, on T cells in Graves' hyperthyroidism and ophthalmopathy.

The sample was peripheral blood mononuclear cells (PBMCs), taken at new diagnosis, from a patient treated with antithyroid drugs. Receptors originate from a woman aged 50 to 60 with Graves disease.

This clonotype appeared many times. The chain carries TRBV29-1 and TRBJ1-1; unclear D gene. CDR1 and CDR2 (germline): SQVTM, ANQGSEA. The CDR3 runs 13 residues. V was pared by 2 bases and J by 3 bases, with 10 bases between. As DNA, the CDR3 is TGCAGCGTTGAAACCGGGAGGGACACTGAAGCTTTCTTT. This encodes CSVETGRDTEAFF.

In its sample, this clonotype was seen many times. The chain recombines TRBV20-1 with TRBJ2-3; the match to TRBD2 covers 9 bases. The V segment lost 0 bases and the J segment 4 bases; nucleotides outside the gene matches: 5. This CDR3 comprises 15 residues. The germline V gene has CDR1 DFQATT and CDR2 SNEGSKA (reference sequence). The CDR3 DNA sequence: TGCAGTGCTAGAGATCTTAGGACTAGCGCAGATACGCAGTATTTT. This gives the protein CSARDLRTSADTQYF.

The J gene is TRBJ2-1, the V gene TRBV9; TRBD2 aligns across 10 bases. With V trimmed by 4 bases and J by 6 bases, 4 bases remained unmatched. This CDR3 has 14 amino acids. CDR1 and CDR2 from the germline V gene are SGDLS and YYNGEE. The CDR3 protein is CASSTSGTTNEQFF. In DNA form, the CDR3 reads TGTGCCAGCAGCACTAGCGGGACTACCAATGAGCAGTTCTTC.

This clonotype was seen repeatedly, ten times or more. The rearrangement links TRBV7-9 to TRBJ2-1; 9 nucleotides agree with TRBD2. V was clipped by 7 bases and J by 8 bases; unmatched bases: 12. CDR1 is SEHNR and CDR2 is FQNEAQ in the germline V gene (reference sequence). The CDR3 has 15 amino acids. In nucleotides, the CDR3 is TGTGCCAGCACCCCAGGGGCGGGGGGGTCCTATGAGCAGTTCTTC. Translating gives CASTPGAGGSYEQFF.

The CDR3 sequence: CSVLQPVGRLEAFF. The CDR3 DNA is TGCAGCGTGCTACAACCAGTAGGGCGGCTCGAAGCTTTCTTT. This chain uses TRBV29-1 with TRBJ1-1; D is uncertain. Trimming left V 6 bases short and J 8 bases short, with 22 bases between. The CDR3 loop spans 14 amino acids. Germline loops: CDR1 SQVTM, CDR2 ANQGSEA.

This clonotype was recorded many times. The chain links TRBV30 to TRBJ2-1, with 13 nucleotides matching TRBD2. The CDR3 length is 16 residues. Germline loops: CDR1 GTSNPN, CDR2 SVGIG (reference sequence). With V trimmed by 1 base and J by 12 bases, 12 bases remained unmatched. CDR3 coding DNA: TGTGCCTGGAGTGCCCCCCGGACTAGCGGGAGTGCTACGCAGTTCTTC. It encodes CAWSAPRTSGSATQFF.

This clonotype was detected ten times or more. The rearrangement uses TRBV3-1 and TRBJ2-7, with D uncertain. Trimming took off 0 bases at V and 2 bases at J, with 8 bases between the two ends. Germline V CDR1 and CDR2: LGHDT, YNNKEL (reference sequence). CDR3 length: 14 residues. The CDR3 loop reads CASSQEAGTYEQYF. The CDR3 DNA sequence: TGTGCCAGCAGCCAAGAGGCAGGCACCTACGAGCAGTACTTC.

This clonotype was seen at least ten times. The CDR3 protein is CASSSAGLADRAQYF. CDR3 DNA: TGTGCCAGCAGCTCCGCGGGACTAGCGGACCGGGCCCAGTACTTC. This chain connects TRBV13 to TRBJ2-5, with TRBD2 matching over 11 bases. The junction had 10 bases not matched to a gene; V was cut back by 4 bases and J by 9 bases. Germline loops: CDR1 PRHDT, CDR2 FYEKMQ (reference sequence). This CDR3 region has 15 residues.

In its sample, this clonotype was seen many times. The chain links TRBV28 to TRBJ2-7; 7 nucleotides match TRBD2. Germline V gene data show CDR1 as MDHEN and CDR2 as SYDVKM. This CDR3 has 15 amino acids. The junction had 4 bases not matched to a gene; V was cut back by 2 bases and J by 0 bases. CDR3 loop: CASSLAGESSYEQYF. CDR3 in DNA: TGTGCCAGCAGTTTAGCGGGGGAGAGCTCCTACGAGCAGTACTTC.

This clonotype was detected many times. The chain combines TRBV3-1 with TRBJ2-7, with 7 bases lining up with TRBD2. The V segment lost 4 bases and the J segment 6 bases; nucleotides outside the gene matches: 12. The CDR3 is made up of 15 amino acids. Germline lookup yields CDR1 LGHDT and CDR2 YNNKEL (reference sequence). The DNA for the CDR3 is TGTGCCAGCAGCCCAGAAGCCGGGACTACCGTCGAGCAGTACTTC. Its protein product is CASSPEAGTTVEQYF.

This clonotype occurred many times. The chain is built from TRBV6-1 and TRBJ1-1; 7 nucleotides agree with TRBD1. The CDR3 runs to 13 residues. Germline V gives CDR1 MNHNS, CDR2 SASEGT. J gave up 1 base and V 8 bases, and 4 bases lay outside the gene matches. The CDR3 region has the DNA TGTGCCAGCCTGGACAGGCCGAACACTGAAGCTTTCTTT. It yields the protein CASLDRPNTEAFF.

The rearrangement uses TRBV19 and TRBJ1-5; D might be TRBD1 (5 bases). The CDR3 length is 13 residues. Germline V gives CDR1 LNHDA, CDR2 SQIVND (reference sequence). Trimming took off 7 bases at V and 9 bases at J, with 16 bases between the two ends. The CDR3 reads CASTGTELWPQHF. As DNA, the CDR3 is TGTGCCAGTACCGGGACGGAGCTTTGGCCCCAGCATTTT.

This clonotype was counted ten times or more. The J gene is TRBJ2-1, the V gene TRBV28, with D perhaps matching TRBD1 or TRBD2 (5 bases each). The germline V and J ends were trimmed by 5 bases and 7 bases, with 15 bases remaining between them. The V gene's germline CDR1 is MDHEN and CDR2 SYDVKM. The CDR3 is made up of 14 amino acids. For the CDR3, the DNA is TGTGCCAGCAGTCCTGGGACGGCAAGGAATGAGCAGTTCTTC. Its protein is CASSPGTARNEQFF.

This clonotype was recorded at least ten times. The chain carries TRBV2 and TRBJ2-6; D may be TRBD1 (6 bases). CDR1 is SNHLY, CDR2 FYNNEI, per germline. CDR3 length equals 14 residues. Deletions cut 4 bases from V and 2 bases from J, with 6 bases between. DNA of the CDR3: TGTGCCAGCAGTGGGACAGCTGGGGCCAACGTCCTGACTTTC. Encoded protein: CASSGTAGANVLTF. The complete variable domain, with remaining parts taken from reference TRBV2 and TRBJ2-6, reads EPEVTQTPSHQVTQMGQEVILRCVPISNHLYFYWYRQILGQKVEFLVSFYNNEISEKSEIFDDQFSVERPDGSNFTLKIRSTKLEDSAMYFCASSGTAGANVLTFGAGSRLTVL.

This clonotype was counted only a few times. J is TRBJ1-4 and V is TRBV27, with D hard to call. Trimming pared 5 bases from V and 5 bases from J, leaving 12 bases between. Germline V gene lookup returns CDR1 MNHEY and CDR2 SMNVEV (reference sequence). The CDR3 runs 14 residues. The CDR3 nucleotides read TGTGCCAGCAGTGCTCTAGGACCCAATGAAAAACTGTTTTTT. Protein sequence: CASSALGPNEKLFF.

The chain joins TRBV5-4 to TRBJ1-4; D is undetermined. This CDR3 contains 13 residues. V was clipped by 1 base and J by 4 bases, with 5 bases between them. The germline gives CDR1 SGHNT, CDR2 YYREEE (reference sequence). CDR3 sequence: CASSLKGNEKLFF. The CDR3 DNA sequence: TGTGCCAGCAGCTTGAAGGGTAATGAAAAACTGTTTTTT.

The sample holds many counts of this clonotype. V is TRBV11-2 and J is TRBJ2-3; no reliable D call. Germline V gene data show CDR1 as SGHAT and CDR2 as FQNNGV. With 6 bases removed from V and 5 bases from J, the gap between germline ends came to 6 bases. This CDR3 comprises 11 residues. The CDR3 sequence: CASSSGDTQYF. The CDR3 DNA reads as TGTGCCAGCAGTTCCGGAGATACGCAGTATTTT.

Ten or more counts support this clonotype. The chain combines TRBV5-1 with TRBJ1-6; 10 bases line up with TRBD1. Germline CDR1 and CDR2: SGHRS and YFSETQ. This CDR3 has 17 residues. After removal of 1 base from V and 8 bases from J, the junction contained 9 bases not matched to a gene. CDR3 DNA: TGCGCCAGCAGCTTGCAGACCGGGACAGGGGATTATTCACCCCTCCACTTT. Translated: CASSLQTGTGDYSPLHF.